Below are 12 T cell receptor beta chains sequenced from a single sample in a study of cytomegalovirus exposure and HLA in healthy donors. This PCR relied on a set of 60 Vbeta primers and 13 Jbeta primers. The repertoire was sequenced with immunoSEQ multiplex PCR; TCRdb's copy has only in-frame clones and lacks some. The sample carries 270,000 or so clones, around 90% recorded once. The sequenced sample was PBMCs. The receptors here all came from a girl aged 2 to 9 in good health and CMV-seronegative.

The rearrangement links TRBV10-3 to TRBJ2-7, with D maybe TRBD1 (6 bases). The CDR3 spans 13 residues. Germline lookup yields CDR1 ENHRY and CDR2 SYGVKD. V was clipped by 8 bases and J by 5 bases, with 16 bases between them. CDR3 coding DNA: TGTGCCATCGCAACATCAGGGGTTGACGAGCAGTACTTC. Its protein product is CAIATSGVDEQYF.

J is TRBJ2-4 and V is TRBV13, with TRBD1 identical over 9 bases. The V gene's germline CDR1 is PRHDT and CDR2 FYEKMQ (reference sequence). The junction had 8 bases not matched to a gene; V was cut back by 5 bases and J by 9 bases. CDR3 size: 14 residues. The CDR3 is CASSPGDRVGIQYF. Written as DNA, the CDR3 is TGTGCCAGCAGCCCCGGGGACAGGGTTGGCATTCAGTACTTC.

This chain links TRBV7-2 with TRBJ2-7; 7 bases map to TRBD2. The CDR3 covers 15 residues. V was clipped by 4 bases and J by 0 bases; unmatched bases: 6. Germline CDR1 SGHTA, CDR2 FQGNSA. This CDR3 reads CASSSRLATSYEQYF. The CDR3 DNA reads TGTGCCAGCAGCTCTCGACTAGCAACCTCCTACGAGCAGTACTTC.

This rearrangement joins TRBV5-1 to TRBJ1-1; D perhaps matches TRBD1 (6 bases). The V end was cut by 4 bases, the J end by 1 base, with 14 bases between. Per the germline V gene, CDR1 is SGHRS and CDR2 is YFSETQ. CDR3 length: 15 amino acids. The CDR3 here is CASSPLGGTNTEAFF. The CDR3, as DNA: TGCGCCAGCAGCCCGTTAGGGGGAACGAACACTGAAGCTTTCTTT. Looking up the rest from reference TRBV5-1 and TRBJ1-1 gives the full variable domain: KAGVTQTPRYLIKTRGQQVTLSCSPISGHRSVSWYQQTPGQGLQFLFEYFSETQRNKGNFPGRFSGRQFSNSRSEMNVSTLELGDSALYLCASSPLGGTNTEAFFGQGTRLTVV.

Concerning this clone: Within the sample, other DNA sequences also encode this same CDR3. The chain couples TRBV11-3 to TRBJ2-7; weak D call: TRBD1 (5 bases). The germline V gene encodes CDR1 SGHNT and CDR2 YENEEA. The CDR3 is 12 amino acids. With 0 bases removed from V and 6 bases from J, the gap between germline ends came to 6 bases. CDR3 DNA: TGTGCCAGCAGCTTAGATCAGGGCGAGCAGTACTTC. As protein: CASSLDQGEQYF.

J is TRBJ2-5 and V is TRBV19; D unclear. Germline V lookup: CDR1 LNHDA, CDR2 SQIVND (reference sequence). Trimming cost V 2 bases and J 4 bases, with 14 bases left between them. The CDR3 runs to 15 residues. CDR3 loop: CASSITNLLGETQYF. In nucleotides, the CDR3 is TGTGCCAGTAGTATAACTAATTTATTGGGAGAGACCCAGTACTTC. Variable domain in full (rest from reference TRBV19 and TRBJ2-5): DGGITQSPKYLFRKEGQNVTLSCEQNLNHDAMYWYRQDPGQGLRLIYYSQIVNDFQKGDIAEGYSVSREKKESFPLTVTSAQKNPTAFYLCASSITNLLGETQYFGPGTRLLVL.

The gene calls are TRBV25-1 and TRBJ2-5, with 9 bases that match TRBD2. The DNA end lines up better with TRBJ2-7; the J call may be wrong. CDR3 size: 13 residues. Germline V lookup: CDR1 MGHDK, CDR2 SYGVNS. This chain's CDR3 is CASTGTSSYEQYF. For the CDR3, the DNA is TGTGCCAGCACCGGGACTAGCAGCTACGAGCAGTACTTC.

The chain couples TRBV2 to TRBJ2-1; TRBD2 aligns across 12 bases. The CDR3 runs 15 residues. Germline loops: CDR1 SNHLY, CDR2 FYNNEI. V gave up 6 bases and J gave up 7 bases; unmatched junction bases: 7. The CDR3 region is CASSPLAGGLNEQFF. As DNA, the CDR3 is TGTGCCAGCAGCCCACTAGCGGGGGGTCTGAATGAGCAGTTCTTC.

The chain recombines TRBV5-1 with TRBJ2-3; tentative D call: TRBD2 (6 bases). The CDR3 covers 16 residues. Looked up from germline, CDR1 is SGHRS and CDR2 is YFSETQ. V shed 0 bases and J shed 3 bases, with 14 bases lying between them. The CDR3 protein is CASSLDRRGRTDTQYF. The CDR3 region has the DNA TGCGCCAGCAGCTTGGATCGGCGGGGAAGAACAGATACGCAGTATTTT.

The V call is TRBV9, the J call TRBJ2-5, with TRBD1 identical over 8 bases. Per the germline V gene, CDR1 is SGDLS and CDR2 is YYNGEE. CDR3 length: 16 residues. V shed 3 bases, J shed 4 bases, and the junction held 11 bases outside the gene matches. The CDR3 region is CASSGLGQGRGETQYF. The DNA for the CDR3 is TGTGCCAGCAGCGGTCTTGGACAGGGTCGAGGAGAGACCCAGTACTTC. Drawing the rest from reference TRBV9 and TRBJ2-5, the complete variable domain is DSGVTQTPKHLITATGQRVTLRCSPRSGDLSVYWYQQSLDQGLQFLIQYYNGEERAKGNILERFSAQQFPDLHSELNLSSLELGDSALYFCASSGLGQGRGETQYFGPGTRLLVL.

The chain has TRBV6-6 and TRBJ2-1, with TRBD2 matching 8 bases. This CDR3 is built from 15 residues. Germline-derived CDR1 and CDR2 are MNHNY and SVGAGI (reference sequence). V dropped 5 bases and J dropped 0; count of bases not matched to a gene: 3. CDR3 DNA sequence: TGTGCCAGCAGTGTAGCGGGGAGCTCCTACAATGAGCAGTTCTTC. Translated, it gives CASSVAGSSYNEQFF.

This rearrangement joins TRBV4-1 to TRBJ1-1, with 9 nucleotides matching TRBD1. The germline V gene has CDR1 MGHRA and CDR2 YSYEKL. The CDR3 runs to 17 residues. V was pared by 3 bases and J by 2 bases, with 10 bases of the junction left unmatched. The CDR3 protein is CASSHLGTGTLNTEAFF. As DNA, the CDR3 is TGCGCCAGCAGCCACCTTGGGACAGGGACCCTTAACACTGAAGCTTTCTTT.